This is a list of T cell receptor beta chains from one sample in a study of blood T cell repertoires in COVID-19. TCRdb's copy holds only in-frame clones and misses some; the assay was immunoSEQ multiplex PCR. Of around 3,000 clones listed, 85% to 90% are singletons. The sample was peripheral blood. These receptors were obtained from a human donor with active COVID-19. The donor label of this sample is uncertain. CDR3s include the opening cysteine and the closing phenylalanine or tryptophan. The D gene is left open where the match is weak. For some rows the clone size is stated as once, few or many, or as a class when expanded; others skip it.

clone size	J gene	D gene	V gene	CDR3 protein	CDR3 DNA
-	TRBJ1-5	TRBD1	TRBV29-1	CSVATGLAQPQHF	TGCAGCGTCGCGACAGGGTTAGCTCAGCCCCAGCATTTT
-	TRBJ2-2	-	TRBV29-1	CSVEEWGTGSGELFF	TGCAGCGTTGAAGAATGGGGAACAGGGTCCGGGGAGCTGTTTTTT
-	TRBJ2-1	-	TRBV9	CATGGAPSDEQFF	TGTGCCACCGGGGGAGCCCCCTCCGATGAGCAGTTCTTC
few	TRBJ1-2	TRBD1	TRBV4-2	CASSQDGGGTVYGYTF	TGTGCCAGCAGCCAAGATGGCGGGGGGACAGTCTATGGCTACACCTTC
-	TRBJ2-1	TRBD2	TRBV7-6	CASSLNVGGSSYNEQFF	TGTGCCAGCAGCTTAAATGTGGGGGGGAGCTCCTACAATGAGCAGTTCTTC
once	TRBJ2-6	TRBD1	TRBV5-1	CASSWDRISSGANVLTF	TGCGCCAGCAGCTGGGACAGGATTAGTTCTGGGGCCAACGTCCTGACTTTC
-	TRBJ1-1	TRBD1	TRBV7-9	CASSFAGGGTEAFF	TGTGCCAGCAGCTTTGCAGGGGGCGGGACTGAAGCTTTCTTT
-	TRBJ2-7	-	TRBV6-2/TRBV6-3	CASSWVTVTEQYF	TGTGCCAGCAGTTGGGTGACTGTTACCGAGCAGTACTTC
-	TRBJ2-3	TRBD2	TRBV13	CASSLVASGREGDTQYF	TGTGCCAGCAGCTTAGTCGCTAGCGGGAGAGAGGGAGATACGCAGTATTTT
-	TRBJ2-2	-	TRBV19	CASRRHSTGELFF	TGTGCCAGTAGACGACACAGCACCGGGGAGCTGTTTTTT
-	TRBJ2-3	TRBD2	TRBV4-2	CASSQGSGGGTDTQYF	TGTGCCAGCAGCCAAGGGAGCGGGGGGGGCACAGATACGCAGTATTTT
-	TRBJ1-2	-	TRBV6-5	CASTKTVKANYGYTF	TGTGCCAGCACTAAGACAGTTAAAGCTAACTATGGCTACACCTTC
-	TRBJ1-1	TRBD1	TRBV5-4	CASSPMTGSTEAFF	TGTGCCAGCAGCCCCATGACAGGGAGCACTGAAGCTTTCTTT
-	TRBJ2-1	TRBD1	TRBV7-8	CASSLPGQGYNEQFF	TGTGCCAGCAGCCTTCCCGGACAGGGTTACAATGAGCAGTTCTTC
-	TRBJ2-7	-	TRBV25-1	CASSPEGHPSPYEQYF	TGTGCCAGCAGTCCGGAAGGACATCCTTCACCCTACGAGCAGTACTTC
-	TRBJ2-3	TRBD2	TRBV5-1	CASSLTSGVTDTQYF	TGCGCCAGCAGCCTGACTAGCGGGGTCACAGATACGCAGTATTTT
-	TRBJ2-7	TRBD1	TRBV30	CAWTPHGTGSSVQYF	TGTGCCTGGACCCCCCATGGGACAGGGTCATCAGTGCAGTACTTC
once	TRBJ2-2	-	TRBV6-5	CASRSPTGELFF	TGTGCCAGCAGATCCCCGACCGGGGAGCTGTTTTTT
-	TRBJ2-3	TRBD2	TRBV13	CASSLWTSAADTQYF	TGTGCCAGCAGCCTTTGGACTAGCGCGGCGGATACGCAGTATTTT
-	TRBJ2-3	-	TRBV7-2	CASSRHYGAPIDTQYF	TGTGCCAGCAGCCGCCACTATGGGGCACCGATCGATACGCAGTATTTT
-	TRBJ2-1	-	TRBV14	CASSQSRVSEQFF	TGTGCCAGCAGCCAGTCCAGGGTTTCTGAGCAGTTCTTC
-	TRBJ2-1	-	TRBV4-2	CASSQEARLTYNEQFF	TGTGCCAGCAGCCAAGAAGCGCGGCTAACCTACAATGAGCAGTTCTTC
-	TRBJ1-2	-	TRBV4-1	CASSQGAAEYTF	TGCGCCAGCAGCCAAGGGGCAGCAGAGTACACCTTC
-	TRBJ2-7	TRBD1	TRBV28	CASSRTGTHYEQYF	TGTGCCAGCAGCAGGACAGGGACCCACTACGAGCAGTACTTC
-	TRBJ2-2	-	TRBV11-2	CASSSRAQSGTGELFF	TGTGCCAGCAGCTCCCGCGCCCAGTCGGGCACCGGGGAGCTGTTTTTT
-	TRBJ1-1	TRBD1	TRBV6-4	CASSRTGSVLNTEAFF	TGTGCCAGCAGCAGGACAGGCTCCGTTTTGAACACTGAAGCTTTCTTT
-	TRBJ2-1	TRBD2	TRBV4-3	CASSQGLAGVGPYNEQFF	TGCGCCAGCAGCCAGGGACTAGCGGGAGTAGGGCCCTACAATGAGCAGTTCTTC
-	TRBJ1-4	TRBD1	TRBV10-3	CAISEFGQGANEKLFF	TGTGCCATCAGTGAGTTCGGACAGGGGGCAAATGAAAAACTGTTTTTT
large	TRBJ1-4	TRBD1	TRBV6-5	CASRHRDRREKLFF	TGTGCCAGTCGTCACCGGGACAGACGGGAAAAACTGTTTTTT
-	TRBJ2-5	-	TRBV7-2	CASSFRETQYF	TGTGCCAGCAGCTTTAGAGAGACCCAGTACTTC
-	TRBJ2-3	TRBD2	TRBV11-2	CASSLSLAGNADTQYF	TGTGCCAGCAGCTTAAGTCTAGCGGGAAACGCAGATACGCAGTATTTT
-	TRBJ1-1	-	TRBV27	CASSLSTGVGTEAFF	TGTGCCAGCAGTTTATCGACGGGGGTTGGGACTGAAGCTTTCTTT
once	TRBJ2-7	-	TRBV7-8	CASSLGGYYEQYF	TGTGCCAGCAGCTTAGGAGGTTACTACGAGCAGTACTTC
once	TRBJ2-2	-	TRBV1	CTSTSGQKNTGELFF	TGCACCAGCACCTCCGGACAGAAGAACACCGGGGAGCTGTTTTTT
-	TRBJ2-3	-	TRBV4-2	CASSQDPGVGTDTQYF	TGTGCCAGCAGCCAAGATCCGGGAGTTGGCACAGATACGCAGTATTTT
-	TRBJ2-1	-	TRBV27	CASSLIRGNEQFF	TGTGCCAGCAGTTTAATCAGGGGCAATGAGCAGTTCTTC
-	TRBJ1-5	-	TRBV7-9	CASSSPLGGDQPQHF	TGTGCCAGCAGCTCCCCCCTGGGCGGGGATCAGCCCCAGCATTTT
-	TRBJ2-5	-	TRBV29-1	CSGGLSSGETQYF	TGCAGCGGGGGACTTAGCTCGGGAGAGACCCAGTACTTC
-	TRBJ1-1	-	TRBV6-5	CASSLDWVSTEAFF	TGTGCCAGCAGCCTTGACTGGGTGAGCACTGAAGCTTTCTTT
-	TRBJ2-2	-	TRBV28	CASREGAHDTGELFF	TGTGCCAGCAGGGAGGGGGCGCATGACACCGGGGAGCTGTTTTTT
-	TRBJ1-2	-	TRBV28	CASSLSRVNYGYTF	TGTGCCAGCAGTTTAAGCAGGGTTAACTATGGCTACACCTTC
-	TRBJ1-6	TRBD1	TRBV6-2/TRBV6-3	CASSYLPGGNSPLHF	TGTGCCAGCAGTTACCTCCCAGGGGGCAATTCACCCCTCCACTTT